A single sample gave rise to the 7 T cell receptor beta chains below, sequenced in a study of blood T cell repertoires in COVID-19. Only in-frame clones appear in the TCRdb table, and some are missing; sequencing was by immunoSEQ multiplex PCR. The table has 150,000 to 200,000 clones, around 80% seen once. Specimen: peripheral blood. These receptors came from a woman aged 55-70 years with COVID-19, enrolled during active disease.

Here the CDR3 reads CATIVAGGMVHEQYF. In DNA, the CDR3 is TGTGCAACGATCGTAGCGGGAGGGATGGTCCACGAGCAGTACTTC. V gene TRBV28 combines with J gene TRBJ2-7, with 11 positions matching TRBD2. The germline gives CDR1 MDHEN, CDR2 SYDVKM. The CDR3 runs to 15 residues.

In nucleotides, the CDR3 is TGTGCCATCGCGTCTGGTCGGGGCTCCTACAATGAGCAGTTCTTC. This translates into CAIASGRGSYNEQFF. This chain uses TRBV10-3 with TRBJ2-1; perhaps TRBD2 as D (5 bases). CDR3 length: 15 residues. The germline gives CDR1 ENHRY, CDR2 SYGVKD. V was shortened by 8 bases and J by 0 bases, with 14 bases between the two germline ends.

This chain joins TRBV28 and TRBJ2-3, with TRBD2 as a possible D gene (6 bases). This CDR3 comprises 11 residues. The germline V gene has CDR1 MDHEN and CDR2 SYDVKM. Trimming removed 7 bases at V and 10 bases at J, with 12 bases between. CDR3 in DNA: TGTGCCAGCACGCACGGGACTGCGCAGTATTTT. Translation gives CASTHGTAQYF.

The V call is TRBV5-8, the J call TRBJ2-1; D is unresolved. The CDR3 runs to 13 residues. V was trimmed by 10 bases and J by 0 bases, leaving 11 bases between them. Per the germline V gene, CDR1 is SGHTS and CDR2 is YDEGEE. The CDR3 coding sequence is TGTGCCTGCGGCGCAAGCTCCTACAATGAGCAGTTCTTC. Its translation: CACGASSYNEQFF.

This clone was detected once. The rearrangement uses TRBV6-6 and TRBJ2-2; TRBD1 aligns across 10 bases. V trimming: 8 bases; J trimming: 5 bases; junction bases outside the gene matches: 5. The CDR3 runs 14 residues. The germline V gene has CDR1 MNHNY and CDR2 SVGAGI (reference sequence). DNA for the CDR3: TGTGCCAGCGCCGGGACAGGGGTGACCGGGGAGCTGTTTTTT. Its translation is CASAGTGVTGELFF.

V and J are TRBV3-1 (or the pseudogene TRBV3-2) and TRBJ2-5, with 10 bases identical to TRBD2. The CDR3 is made up of 18 amino acids. Germline V CDR1 and CDR2: LGHDT, YNNKEL (reference sequence). The ends lost 0 bases at V and 0 bases at J; junction bases unmatched: 7. This CDR3 is CASSQEGALAGYQETQYF. The CDR3 region has the DNA TGTGCCAGCAGCCAAGAGGGGGCACTAGCGGGGTACCAAGAGACCCAGTACTTC.

In its sample, this clone was seen once. The chain is built from TRBV2 and TRBJ2-6; 11 positions agree with TRBD2. Germline-derived CDR1 and CDR2 are SNHLY and FYNNEI. CDR3 size: 18 residues. The V segment lost 4 bases and the J segment 4 bases; nucleotides outside the gene matches: 9. CDR3 loop: CASSGLAGGALGANVLTF. The CDR3 DNA is TGTGCCAGCAGTGGGCTAGCGGGGGGCGCCTTGGGGGCCAACGTCCTGACTTTC.